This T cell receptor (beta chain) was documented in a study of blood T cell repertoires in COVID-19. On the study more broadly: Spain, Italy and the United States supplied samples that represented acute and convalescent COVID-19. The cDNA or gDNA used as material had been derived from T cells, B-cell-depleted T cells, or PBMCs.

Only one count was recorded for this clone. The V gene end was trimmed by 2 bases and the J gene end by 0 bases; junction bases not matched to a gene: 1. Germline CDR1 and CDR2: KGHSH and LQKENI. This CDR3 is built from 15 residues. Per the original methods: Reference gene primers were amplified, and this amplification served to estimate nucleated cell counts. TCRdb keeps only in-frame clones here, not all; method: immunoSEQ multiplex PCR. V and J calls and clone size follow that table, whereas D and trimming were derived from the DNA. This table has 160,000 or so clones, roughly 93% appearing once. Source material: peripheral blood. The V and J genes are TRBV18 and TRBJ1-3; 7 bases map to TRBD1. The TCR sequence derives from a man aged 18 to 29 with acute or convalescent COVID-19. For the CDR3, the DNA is TGTGCCAGCTCACCATCAGGGGGCTCTGGAAACACCATATATTTT. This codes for CASSPSGGSGNTIYF.